This is a list of T cell receptor beta chains from one sample in a study of blood T cell repertoires in COVID-19. Assay used: immunoSEQ multiplex PCR; TCRdb lists only in-frame clones, some missing. Of about 60,000 clones listed, 70% to 85% were seen once; the top ten hold 4.5% to 7%. What was sequenced was peripheral blood. These receptors originate from a woman in her sixties or seventies with acute or convalescent COVID-19. Both conserved end residues are trimmed from each CDR3. The order of the fields is V gene, J gene, clone size, CDR3 protein. Part of the rows lack a size; the others show once, few, many or a class for expanded clones.

TRBV11-2	TRBJ2-3	-	ASSFGGATDTQY
TRBV27	TRBJ1-1	-	ASSPGQTLRVAEAF
TRBV9	TRBJ2-7	once	ASSSSPETGEQY
TRBV6-1	TRBJ1-1	-	ASSEGWHTEAF
TRBV18	TRBJ1-6	-	ASSSDRVPDSPLH
TRBV3-1/TRBV3-2	TRBJ1-5	-	ASSQGTGAGQPQH
TRBV30	TRBJ2-7	-	AWSLLGAVY
TRBV20-1	TRBJ2-3	-	SASKAGAGTDTQY
TRBV7-2	TRBJ1-2	-	ASSTDSNYGYT
TRBV24-1	TRBJ2-1	-	ATSDPSGGLYNEQF
TRBV5-1	TRBJ1-6	-	ASSLQGTNSPLH
TRBV7-2	TRBJ1-1	-	ASSPGQGRPLNTEAF
TRBV7-9	TRBJ2-5	-	ASSLGQGTGQTQY
TRBV19	TRBJ2-3	-	ASSSGGVRADTQY
TRBV10-1	TRBJ2-3	-	ASSESLGEGTDTQY
TRBV5-6	TRBJ1-3	-	ASSLQGNTIY
TRBV7-3	TRBJ1-2	-	ASSLGQGDGYT
TRBV11-2	TRBJ1-2	once	ASSVDRGWSGYT
TRBV6-5	TRBJ2-3	-	ANTRMGPDTQY
TRBV6-6	TRBJ2-2	-	ASSSGSPDYTGELF
TRBV19	TRBJ2-2	-	ASKQGLLNTGELF
TRBV3-1/TRBV3-2	TRBJ1-1	-	ASSSYGAGEFTEAF
TRBV29-1	TRBJ2-3	-	SESGMGSTDTQY
TRBV7-2	TRBJ2-5	-	ASSFDRGGGETQY
TRBV6-5	TRBJ2-2	-	ASSSRGPTGELF
TRBV19	TRBJ1-1	-	ASTPGQGVYRGSEAF
TRBV5-6	TRBJ1-5	-	ASSTTGRGYQPQH
TRBV13	TRBJ2-1	-	ASSRMVRGDNEQF
TRBV7-2	TRBJ2-1	-	ASSPDRGNNEQF
TRBV5-1	TRBJ1-2	-	ASSFTDRGRGYGYT
TRBV9	TRBJ2-2	few	ASSVVVGGTGELF
TRBV11-2	TRBJ2-3	-	ASSLDLPAGTQY
TRBV15	TRBJ1-4	-	ATSGGLLNEKLF
TRBV9	TRBJ2-2	-	ASSRTVNTGELF
TRBV2	TRBJ2-1	-	ASSGNSGYNEQF
TRBV3-1/TRBV3-2	TRBJ2-5	-	ASSGLGEVETQY
TRBV7-8	TRBJ2-5	-	ASRHRRGRAETQY
TRBV28	TRBJ2-7	-	ASRSLNEQY
TRBV28	TRBJ2-1	-	ASSPPFYRGYNEQF
TRBV3-1/TRBV3-2	TRBJ2-5	once	ASSGYGAGVQETQY
TRBV7-9	TRBJ2-3	-	ASSLAGTGEPDTQY
TRBV7-3	TRBJ2-1	-	ASSELQSGIGEQF
TRBV5-6	TRBJ1-1	-	ASSIGTGENTEAF
TRBV20-1	TRBJ1-1	-	SADRATEAF